The T cell receptor beta chain described here comes from a study of cytomegalovirus exposure and HLA in healthy donors. Study-level points and caveats: HLA-A and HLA-B allele assignments for most subjects were reportedly predicted accurately using TCR beta sequences. Sequencing likely caused a cluster of highly shared sequence variants.

Germline assignment: CDR1 LGHNA and CDR2 YSLEER. The CDR3 covers 14 residues. V lost 0 bases, J lost 8 bases, and 3 bases stayed unmatched. Nominally healthy donors provided the samples, though records likely missed some immune exposures. PCR used 60 Vbeta primers and 13 Jbeta primers. Only in-frame clones appear in the TCRdb table, and some are missing; sequencing was by immunoSEQ multiplex PCR. The top ten hold 1.2% to 1.5% of the sample, which has approximately 150,000 clones, 70% to 80% seen once. A note on this clone: Its antigen is still unknown.

The V call is TRBV4-3, the J call TRBJ1-4; 7 bases agree with TRBD1. Sequencing input: PBMCs. The receptor was derived from a woman aged 30 to 39 in good health and CMV-seropositive. The CDR3 DNA is TGCGCCAGCAGCCAAGATTGGGACAGAGAAAAACTGTTTTTT. Translation gives CASSQDWDREKLFF.